The 30 T cell receptor beta chains reported below all come from one sample, sequenced in a study of CD8 T cells in ankylosing spondylitis. One entry per CDR3 protein, called by TCRdb with MiXCR from the 5' RACE reads. Of over 600,000 distinct CDR3 sequences in the sample, about 20% are singletons; the top ten hold approximately 18%. These receptors' targets are unknown. Study observations and caveats: A TCR beta motif of fewer than 10 highly homologous variants seemed to mark ankylosing spondylitis blood.

Sequencing used blood, either unsorted or a sorted T cell fraction (not recorded which). Receptors originate from a male donor with ankylosing spondylitis.

The chain has TRBV5-6 and TRBJ2-1, with TRBD2 matching 7 bases. V lost 3 bases, J lost 6 bases, and 12 bases stayed unmatched. Germline CDR1 is SGHDT and CDR2 is YYEEEE. CDR3 length: 16 amino acids. CDR3 sequence (DNA): TGTGCCAGCAGCTCCTTGGGACCGGGAGGTACCAATGAGCAGTTCTTC. This gives the protein CASSSLGPGGTNEQFF.

This rearrangement joins TRBV20-1 to TRBJ2-3; D remains unclear. Germline CDR1 reads DFQATT; CDR2 reads SNEGSKA (reference sequence). The CDR3 runs 20 residues. The V end was cut by 5 bases, the J end by 0 bases, with 30 bases between. The CDR3 loop reads CSAHGPGVGIGALSTDTQYF. The CDR3 bases are TGCAGTGCTCACGGTCCAGGAGTCGGCATTGGTGCGCTTAGCACAGATACGCAGTATTTT.

This CDR3 reads CASSLGDYELFF. In DNA form, the CDR3 reads TGCGCCAGCAGCTTGGGTGATTATGAGCTGTTTTTT. This chain uses TRBV5-1 with TRBJ2-2; the D is unclear. Germline V CDR1 and CDR2: SGHRS, YFSETQ. The length of the CDR3 is 12 residues. V was pared by 0 bases and J by 11 bases, with 8 bases between. Combining the CDR3 with reference TRBV5-1 and TRBJ2-2 gives the whole variable domain KAGVTQTPRYLIKTRGQQVTLSCSPISGHRSVSWYQQTPGQGLQFLFEYFSETQRNKGNFPGRFSGRQFSNSRSEMNVSTLELGDSALYLCASSLGDYELFFGEGSRLTVL.

The CDR3 DNA reads as TGCAGTGCTAGAACCGCCGGGACAGGGTGGGGTCAGCCCCAGCATTTT. As protein: CSARTAGTGWGQPQHF. The V and J genes are TRBV20-1 and TRBJ1-5, with TRBD1 matching over 9 bases. CDR1 DFQATT and CDR2 SNEGSKA come from the germline V gene (reference sequence). Trimming at V came to 2 bases and at J to 6 bases, leaving 11 bases not matched to a gene. The CDR3 runs to 16 residues.

This clonotype was observed a handful of times. This chain connects TRBV7-8 to TRBJ2-3; D is uncertain. Germline-derived CDR1 and CDR2 are SGHVS and FQNEAQ. CDR3 size: 15 residues. Trimming pared 2 bases from V and 0 bases from J, leaving 9 bases between. For the CDR3, the DNA is TGTGCCAGCAGCTTATTAGGGCGGAGCACAGATACGCAGTATTTT. Amino acids: CASSLLGRSTDTQYF.

A few counts support this clonotype. The chain joins TRBV7-2 to TRBJ2-2, with a tentative D call TRBD2 (6 bases). The CDR3 is made up of 16 amino acids. Trimming took 4 bases from V and 1 from J, leaving 13 bases between them. CDR1 and CDR2 (germline): SGHTA, FQGNSA. The CDR3 loop reads CASSSRTGRNTGELFF. The CDR3, as DNA: TGTGCCAGCAGCTCGAGAACCGGGAGGAACACCGGGGAGCTGTTTTTT.

The CDR3 nucleotides read TGTGCCAGCAGTTACAGCCAGATGAATTCACCCCTCCACTTT. Translated: CASSYSQMNSPLHF. The genes are TRBV6-2 or TRBV6-3 and TRBJ1-6; no firm D call. Trimming pared 2 bases from V and 7 bases from J, leaving 9 bases between. Germline loops: CDR1 MNHEY, CDR2 SVGEGT. This CDR3 has 14 amino acids.

A few counts support this clonotype. This sequence joins TRBV20-1 and TRBJ1-5; D might be TRBD1 (6 bases). CDR3 length equals 12 residues. The V gene's germline CDR1 is DFQATT and CDR2 SNEGSKA (reference sequence). Between the trimmed V and J ends, which lost 6 bases and 4 bases, there was a span of 10 bases. For the CDR3, the DNA is TGCAGTGCAACAGACAGGAATCAGCCCCAGCATTTT. Protein: CSATDRNQPQHF.

CDR3 nucleotide sequence: TGTGCCAGCAGTTACTCGCAGGGTAGCTCCTATAATTCACCCCTCCACTTT. It encodes CASSYSQGSSYNSPLHF. The rearrangement uses TRBV6-5 and TRBJ1-6, with D possibly matching TRBD1 (5 bases). Germline V gene lookup returns CDR1 MNHEY and CDR2 SVGAGI. V lost 0 bases to trimming and J lost 0 bases, with 9 bases between them. This CDR3 has 17 amino acids.

A few counts support this clonotype. This sequence joins TRBV5-1 and TRBJ1-4; maybe TRBD1 (5 bases). CDR3 length: 14 residues. The V and J ends lost 5 bases and 6 bases respectively, with 14 bases between them. Germline V gives CDR1 SGHRS, CDR2 YFSETQ. CDR3 loop: CASRSSGTDEKLFF. Here the CDR3 DNA reads TGCGCCAGCAGATCTTCCGGGACGGATGAAAAACTGTTTTTT.

The chain joins TRBV5-1 to TRBJ2-1; 11 positions match TRBD2. The CDR3 contains 16 residues. CDR1 is SGHRS, CDR2 YFSETQ, per germline. V was pared by 4 bases and J by 4 bases, with 7 bases of the junction left unmatched. The CDR3 loop reads CASSPLAGDIYNEQFF. Here the CDR3 DNA reads TGCGCCAGCAGCCCACTAGCGGGGGACATTTACAATGAGCAGTTCTTC.

This chain links TRBV10-3 with TRBJ2-1; TRBD2 aligns across 9 bases. Germline lookup yields CDR1 ENHRY and CDR2 SYGVKD. Trimming cost V 4 bases and J 8 bases; bases outside gene matches: 3. The CDR3 consists of 13 residues. This CDR3 is CAISGGLADEQFF. In DNA form, the CDR3 reads TGTGCCATCAGTGGGGGACTAGCTGATGAGCAGTTCTTC.

The V gene is TRBV5-1, the J gene TRBJ1-1; D is unresolved. The CDR3 is made up of 14 amino acids. Trimming pared 0 bases from V and 1 base from J, leaving 7 bases between. In germline, CDR1 is SGHRS, CDR2 YFSETQ. The CDR3 nucleotides read TGCGCCAGCAGCTTGGTGGAAAGGAACACTGAAGCTTTCTTT. Translation: CASSLVERNTEAFF.

The CDR3 region is CASTSSSVYEQYF. Written as DNA, the CDR3 is TGTGCCAGCACCTCATCCTCCGTATACGAGCAGTACTTC. This rearrangement joins TRBV12-3 or TRBV12-4 to TRBJ2-7; D is undetermined. This CDR3 contains 13 residues. V was trimmed by 7 bases and J by 4 bases, leaving 14 bases between them.

The sample holds a few counts of this clonotype. DNA of the CDR3: TGTGCCTGGAGTGTAAATCAACCCAGGGGATGGCATGAGCAGTTCTTC. Translating gives CAWSVNQPRGWHEQFF. The chain has TRBV30 and TRBJ2-1; possibly TRBD1 for D (6 bases). CDR3 length: 16 residues. The V and J ends lost 0 bases and 8 bases respectively, with 20 bases between them. CDR1 GTSNPN and CDR2 SVGIG come from the germline V gene (reference sequence).

The rearrangement uses TRBV4-1 and TRBJ2-2; D is unresolved. The CDR3 length is 15 residues. The germline V gene encodes CDR1 MGHRA and CDR2 YSYEKL. With 0 bases removed from V and 1 base from J, the gap between germline ends came to 6 bases. CDR3: CASSQEGGNTGELFF. In DNA, the CDR3 is TGCGCCAGCAGCCAAGAGGGCGGGAACACCGGGGAGCTGTTTTTT.

This clonotype was found a few times. The rearrangement links TRBV18 to TRBJ2-1; 8 bases agree with TRBD2. This CDR3 contains 13 residues. Per germline, CDR1 KGHSH and CDR2 LQKENI. V gave up 2 bases and J gave up 9 bases; unmatched junction bases: 3. CDR3 sequence (DNA): TGTGCCAGCTCACCAGGACTAGCTGCTGAGCAGTTCTTC. It specifies CASSPGLAAEQFF.

The chain combines TRBV18 with TRBJ2-7, with unresolved D. The CDR3 consists of 13 residues. Germline V gives CDR1 KGHSH, CDR2 LQKENI. The ends were cut back, 3 bases at V and 3 bases at J, with 9 bases in the middle. In DNA form, the CDR3 reads TGTGCCAGCTCACCGAGGATAGACTACGAGCAGTACTTC. Translated: CASSPRIDYEQYF.

V usage is TRBV2 and J usage is TRBJ2-1; 13 nucleotides align to TRBD2. This CDR3 is built from 17 residues. CDR1 and CDR2 from the germline V gene are SNHLY and FYNNEI. V was clipped by 4 bases and J by 0 bases; unmatched bases: 3. The CDR3 loop is CASSGTSGGTSYNEQFF. The CDR3 bases are TGTGCCAGCAGTGGGACTAGCGGGGGAACCTCCTACAATGAGCAGTTCTTC.

This clonotype was counted only a few times. The chain has TRBV24-1 and TRBJ2-1; TRBD2 aligns across 9 bases. The V segment lost 7 bases and the J segment 5 bases; nucleotides outside the gene matches: 2. The CDR3 runs to 13 residues. Germline CDR1 reads KGHDR; CDR2 reads SFDVKD. The DNA of the CDR3 is TGTGCCACCAGCCCTAGCGGGAACAATGAGCAGTTCTTC. This translates into CATSPSGNNEQFF.

V is TRBV7-2 and J is TRBJ2-5; perhaps TRBD1 as D (6 bases). CDR3 length: 14 residues. From germline, CDR1 is SGHTA and CDR2 FQGNSA. Trimming took off 5 bases at V and 2 bases at J, with 12 bases between the two ends. CDR3 coding DNA: TGTGCCAGCAGCGGCGACGGACAGCAAGAGACCCAGTACTTC. Translating it yields CASSGDGQQETQYF.

The V call is TRBV3-1, the J call TRBJ1-1; D gene uncertain. CDR3 length: 15 residues. Trimming removed 0 bases at V and 2 bases at J, with 10 bases between. The germline CDR1 and CDR2 sequences are LGHDT and YNNKEL (reference sequence). The DNA of the CDR3 is TGTGCCAGCAGCCAAGATCTGTTGAGAAACACTGAAGCTTTCTTT. Protein product: CASSQDLLRNTEAFF.

The chain carries TRBV7-3 and TRBJ2-7, with 8 bases identical to TRBD2. V shed 4 bases and J 2 bases; nucleotides not matched to a gene: 10. Germline values: CDR1 SGHTA, CDR2 FQGTGA. CDR3 length: 16 amino acids. The CDR3 DNA follows: TGTGCCAGCAGCTCGGGAGGAGCGGGGGCCGCCTACGAGCAGTACTTC. Translated: CASSSGGAGAAYEQYF.

Comment on this clonotype: Mismatch with germline at one junction end may stem from a read error. The rearrangement joins TRBV5-1 to TRBJ1-2; D unresolved. The CDR3 loop spans 13 amino acids. The germline V gene has CDR1 SGHRS and CDR2 YFSETQ. The CDR3 is CASSLPDNYGHTF. Here the CDR3 DNA reads TGCGCCAGCAGCTTGCCTGATAACTATGGCCACACCTTC.

This clonotype was seen more than once but under ten times. The chain joins TRBV29-1 to TRBJ2-1; 7 nucleotides align to TRBD2. V trimming: 1 base; J trimming: 1 base; junction bases outside the gene matches: 7. Germline CDR1 is SQVTM and CDR2 is ANQGSEA. The CDR3 sequence is 16 residues long. CDR3 bases: TGCAGCGTTGAAGTAGGCACTAGCGAGTCCTACAATGAGCAGTTCTTC. Translated, it gives CSVEVGTSESYNEQFF.

This clonotype was found a few times. The rearrangement uses TRBV20-1 and TRBJ2-7, with D unclear. V lost 8 bases and J 5 bases, leaving 10 bases between the germline ends. Looked up from germline, CDR1 is DFQATT and CDR2 is SNEGSKA (reference sequence). The CDR3 is 10 residues long. For the CDR3, the DNA is TGCAGTCCAAAACAAAACGAGCAGTACTTC. Translated: CSPKQNEQYF.

The chain employs TRBV4-1 and TRBJ2-1; 11 bases line up with TRBD2. The germline CDR1 and CDR2 sequences are MGHRA and YSYEKL. Trimming removed 2 bases from V and 6 bases from J; junction bases left unmatched: 12. The CDR3 is 18 residues long. Here the CDR3 reads CASSQNYPLAGESNEQFF. CDR3 coding DNA: TGCGCCAGCAGCCAAAATTACCCACTAGCGGGAGAAAGCAATGAGCAGTTCTTC.

The genes are TRBV12-3 or TRBV12-4 and TRBJ1-3; 10 nucleotides align to TRBD1. The trim removed 3 bases at V and 3 bases at J, leaving 2 bases unmatched. The CDR3 totals 15 residues. CDR3 sequence reads: CASSLDRGYGNTIYF. CDR3 sequence (DNA): TGTGCCAGCAGTTTGGACAGGGGGTATGGAAACACCATATATTTT.

Only a few counts were recorded for this clonotype. The V gene is TRBV24-1, the J gene TRBJ2-7; 12 bases match TRBD2. This CDR3 has 21 residues. The germline gives CDR1 KGHDR, CDR2 SFDVKD. With V trimmed by 5 bases and J by 0 bases, 19 bases remained unmatched. The CDR3 DNA is TGTGCCACCAGTGTCCGTCCGGTGGGAGATACTAGCGGGAGGATCTCCTACGAGCAGTACTTC. It specifies CATSVRPVGDTSGRISYEQYF.

V usage is TRBV4-1 and J usage is TRBJ2-7; D perhaps matches TRBD2 (6 bases). Trimming removed 0 bases at V and 2 bases at J, with 11 bases between. The CDR3 sequence is 15 residues long. CDR1 MGHRA and CDR2 YSYEKL come from the germline V gene. In DNA form, the CDR3 reads TGCGCCAGCAGCCAAGAAGGCGGGGAGGCCTACGAGCAGTACTTC. This sequence encodes CASSQEGGEAYEQYF.